The 20 T cell receptor beta chains listed next were all sequenced from one sample in a study of Graves' ophthalmopathy and Graves' hyperthyroidism. Scientists amplified the TCR beta CDR3 regions from RNA transcripts. HTBI primers served in a first-round RT-PCR, which a second-round multiplex PCR followed. TCRdb itself ran the multiplex PCR reads through MiXCR, one entry per CDR3 protein. The repertoire consists of about 620,000 distinct CDR3 sequences, with about a fifth occurring once and the leading ten covering approximately 6.5%. Sequenced: peripheral blood. The receptors originated from a woman aged 18 to 35 with stable Graves' hyperthyroidism. Some clones in this sample may be carry-over from other donors' samples.

This clonotype showed up many times. V is TRBV7-9 and J is TRBJ2-5, with 11 bases matching TRBD2. The J segment lost 2 bases and the V segment lost 6 bases, leaving 5 bases of the junction unmatched. This CDR3 has 15 amino acids. CDR1 and CDR2 (germline): SEHNR, FQNEAQ (reference sequence). The CDR3 protein is CASRPGLAAQETQYF. CDR3 nucleotides: TGTGCCAGCAGACCGGGACTAGCGGCTCAAGAGACCCAGTACTTC.

Remarks on this clonotype: This may come from a read error, since a much larger clone is one base off. The chain recombines TRBV20-1 with TRBJ2-2; tentative D call: TRBD2 (5 bases). The CDR3 is 14 residues long. Germline loops: CDR1 DFQATT, CDR2 SNEGSKA (reference sequence). The CDR3 DNA is TGCAGTGCTAGTTCTGCGGGTAACACCGGGGAGCTGTGTTTT. Amino acid sequence: CSASSAGNTGELCF.

The chain employs TRBV2 and TRBJ2-2, with 8 positions matching TRBD2. The V gene's germline CDR1 is SNHLY and CDR2 FYNNEI. This CDR3 region has 14 residues. The trim removed 6 bases at V and 7 bases at J, leaving 7 bases unmatched. In DNA form, the CDR3 reads TGTGCCAGCAGCGGGACTAGAGGTGGCGGGGAGCTGTTTTTT. It translates to CASSGTRGGGELFF.

This clonotype occurred many times. The J gene is TRBJ1-1, the V gene TRBV11-2, with D unresolved. V was pared by 0 bases and J by 6 bases, with 11 bases between. Germline V gives CDR1 SGHAT, CDR2 FQNNGV. The CDR3 loop spans 14 amino acids. The CDR3 protein is CASSLEGTGAEAFF. The CDR3 DNA is TGTGCCAGCAGCTTAGAAGGCACTGGCGCTGAAGCTTTCTTT.

This clonotype showed up many times. V and J are TRBV20-1 and TRBJ1-2, with 7 positions matching TRBD1. The CDR3 has 14 amino acids. Unmatched junction bases numbered 5, after V lost 0 bases and J lost 4 bases. Per the germline V gene, CDR1 is DFQATT and CDR2 is SNEGSKA (reference sequence). The CDR3, as DNA: TGCAGTGCTAGAGATGACAGGGATTCCTATGGCTACACCTTC. Its translation: CSARDDRDSYGYTF.

This clonotype occurred a few times. This rearrangement joins TRBV11-3 to TRBJ2-2; D ambiguous. This CDR3 has 15 amino acids. Per germline, CDR1 SGHNT and CDR2 YENEEA. The V and J ends lost 3 bases and 0 bases respectively, with 8 bases between them. The CDR3: CASSLEQANTGELFF. CDR3 DNA sequence: TGTGCCAGCAGCTTGGAGCAGGCGAACACCGGGGAGCTGTTTTTT.

The chain links TRBV9 to TRBJ2-7; TRBD2 aligns across 7 bases. The CDR3 runs to 15 residues. Germline loops: CDR1 SGDLS, CDR2 YYNGEE. Unmatched junction bases numbered 8, after V lost 4 bases and J lost 1 base. The CDR3: CASSPGLETSYEQYF. The CDR3 DNA reads TGTGCCAGCAGCCCCGGACTAGAAACGTCCTACGAGCAGTACTTC.

This clonotype was observed a few times. At one of its ends the junction is not consistent with the germline gene, which may arise from a read error. The rearrangement joins TRBV12-3 or TRBV12-4 to TRBJ2-7, with D tentatively TRBD1 (5 bases). This CDR3 has 14 amino acids. This chain's CDR3 is CASRLAGLTYEQYF. CDR3 sequence (DNA): TGTGCCAGCAGGTTAGCAGGGCTTACCTACGAGCAGTACTTC.

The chain has TRBV15 and TRBJ1-1, with unresolved D. V was cut by 8 bases and J by 4 bases, with 8 bases left in between. Germline CDR1 reads LNHNV; CDR2 reads YYDKDF (reference sequence). This CDR3 contains 11 residues. This CDR3 is CATREITEAFF. The CDR3 nucleotides are TGTGCCACCCGAGAAATCACTGAAGCTTTCTTT.

There are many counts of this clonotype. This chain joins TRBV12-3 or TRBV12-4 and TRBJ2-4, with D possibly matching TRBD1 (6 bases). V was clipped by 0 bases and J by 11 bases, with 17 bases between them. This CDR3 is built from 15 residues. The CDR3 loop reads CASSLAGTSWPVQYF. The CDR3 DNA follows: TGTGCCAGCAGTTTAGCGGGGACAAGCTGGCCCGTTCAGTACTTC.

This clonotype was observed many times. The chain carries TRBV6-5 and TRBJ1-5; a possible D gene is TRBD1 (5 bases). Per germline, CDR1 MNHEY and CDR2 SVGAGI. The CDR3 covers 13 residues. V lost 0 bases and J lost 8, with 8 bases in between. The CDR3 region has the DNA TGTGCCAGCAGTTACTCGAGGGGCAAGCCCCAGCATTTT. This sequence encodes CASSYSRGKPQHF.

The J gene is TRBJ2-2, the V gene TRBV13; TRBD1 or TRBD2 may be the D gene (5 bases each). Trimming removed 2 bases from V and 5 bases from J, with 18 bases in between. Germline V gene sequence: CDR1 PRHDT, CDR2 FYEKMQ (reference sequence). This CDR3 spans 17 amino acids. The CDR3 region has the DNA TGTGCCAGCAGCTTATCGATCGGGACGGTGAGGACCGGGGAGCTGTTTTTT. Translating it yields CASSLSIGTVRTGELFF.

This clonotype appeared many times. The chain carries TRBV10-1 and TRBJ2-5, with TRBD1 identical over 9 bases. V shed 4 bases, J shed 3 bases, and the junction held 0 bases outside the gene matches. The CDR3 extends over 13 amino acids. CDR1 WNHNN and CDR2 SYGVQD come from the germline V gene (reference sequence). The CDR3 DNA follows: TGCGCCAGCAGTGGACAGGGGGAAGAGACCCAGTACTTC. Protein sequence: CASSGQGEETQYF.

This clonotype was seen at least ten times. The J gene is TRBJ1-6, the V gene TRBV27; tentative D call: TRBD1 (6 bases). The CDR3 consists of 17 residues. Germline V lookup: CDR1 MNHEY, CDR2 SMNVEV (reference sequence). Trimming removed 5 bases at V and 5 bases at J, with 19 bases between. The CDR3 nucleotides read TGTGCCAGCAGTCCCCCCCGGCTGGGGGGGCATAATTCACCCCTCCACTTT. Translated: CASSPPRLGGHNSPLHF.

The chain couples TRBV3-1 to TRBJ2-4; 14 bases fit TRBD2. The CDR3 has 21 amino acids. Germline V gives CDR1 LGHDT, CDR2 YNNKEL (reference sequence). The V gene end was trimmed by 4 bases and the J gene end by 1 base; junction bases not matched to a gene: 15. CDR3 in DNA: TGTGCCAGCAGCCGAAGTCTCATCCGGGGACTAGCGGGGGTTGCCAAAAACATTCAGTACTTC. Translated: CASSRSLIRGLAGVAKNIQYF.

The chain has TRBV6-1 and TRBJ1-5; D uncertain. CDR1 and CDR2 (germline): MNHNS, SASEGT. The CDR3 loop spans 13 amino acids. The V gene lost 8 bases and the J gene lost 11 bases, with 19 bases spanning the gap. The CDR3 DNA follows: TGTGCCAGCCTTGGACGGATGCGAGGGACCCAGCATTTT. Translation: CASLGRMRGTQHF.

At least ten counts were recorded for this clonotype. The V and J genes are TRBV20-1 and TRBJ1-6; tentative D call: TRBD1 (5 bases). V was trimmed by 0 bases and J by 2 bases, leaving 14 bases between them. Germline loops: CDR1 DFQATT, CDR2 SNEGSKA (reference sequence). The CDR3 has 17 residues. The CDR3 DNA reads as TGCAGTGCTAGAGATTGGGGGTCGGACCCCTATAATTCACCCCTCCACTTT. It yields the protein CSARDWGSDPYNSPLHF.

This clonotype was recorded many times. V gene TRBV6-1 combines with J gene TRBJ1-5; D call uncertain. V lost 0 bases, J lost 3 bases, and 9 bases lay in between. CDR3 length: 15 amino acids. The germline gives CDR1 MNHNS, CDR2 SASEGT. The CDR3 protein is CASSEAKHHNQPQHF. DNA for the CDR3: TGTGCCAGCAGTGAAGCGAAGCACCACAATCAGCCCCAGCATTTT.

This clonotype came up many times. The conserved phenylalanine or tryptophan normally closing the CDR3 is absent here, so this likely arose from a read error. The V and J genes are TRBV27 and TRBJ2-7, with TRBD2 matching 10 bases. Germline CDR1 MNHEY, CDR2 SMNVEV (reference sequence). This CDR3 spans 15 amino acids. V lost 5 bases to trimming and J lost 4 bases; unmatched junction nucleotides: 8. The DNA of the CDR3 is TGTGCCAGCAGTCCTTCCACTAGCGGGACTTACGAGCAGTACCTC. Amino acids: CASSPSTSGTYEQYL.

This CDR3 is CSANRGKETQYF. The CDR3 coding sequence is TGCAGTGCTAACAGGGGGAAGGAGACCCAGTACTTC. V and J are TRBV20-1 and TRBJ2-5; TRBD1 aligns across 8 bases. Trimming cost V 4 bases and J 5 bases; bases outside gene matches: 3. Looked up from germline, CDR1 is DFQATT and CDR2 is SNEGSKA (reference sequence). There are 12 residues in the CDR3.